The text below deals with one TCR beta chain. The repertoire was sequenced with immunoSEQ multiplex PCR; TCRdb's copy has only in-frame clones and lacks some. The data show roughly 140,000 clones, more than 70% seen once. This sample was included in a study of blood T cell repertoires in COVID-19. CDR3 length: 15 residues. Trimming took off 1 base at V and 4 bases at J, with 8 bases between the two ends. The germline V gene encodes CDR1 MNHEY and CDR2 SMNVEV (reference sequence). Sequencing was done on a sample of peripheral blood. This TCR was recovered from a man aged 60 to 69 with active or convalescent COVID-19. The V gene is TRBV27, the J gene TRBJ1-6; D is possibly TRBD1 (5 bases). The CDR3 spells CASSLLRGYNSPLHF. Here the CDR3 DNA reads TGTGCCAGCAGTTTATTAAGGGGTTATAATTCACCCCTCCACTTT.